The 18 T cell receptor beta chains below come from one sample, sequenced in a study of CD8 T cells in ankylosing spondylitis. Their antigens are not known. Findings and limits, study-wide: Characteristic of ankylosing spondylitis blood, it appeared, was a TCR beta motif comprising about eight highly homologous variants.

TCRdb itself ran the 5' RACE reads through MiXCR, one entry per CDR3 protein. This table holds more than 650,000 distinct CDR3 sequences, over 9.5% found once. The sequenced sample was blood, either unsorted or a sorted T cell fraction (not recorded which). The receptors come from a male donor with ankylosing spondylitis.

The chain joins TRBV5-1 to TRBJ2-7, with TRBD2 identical over 10 bases. Per the germline V gene, CDR1 is SGHRS and CDR2 is YFSETQ. The CDR3 is 16 residues long. After removal of 4 bases from V and 2 bases from J, the junction contained 9 bases not matched to a gene. CDR3 sequence reads: CASSIRTSGSPYEQYF. The CDR3, as DNA: TGCGCCAGCAGCATTCGGACTAGCGGTTCTCCCTACGAGCAGTACTTC.

The V call is TRBV5-5, the J call TRBJ2-3; no clear D gene. This CDR3 spans 18 amino acids. Trimming left V 4 bases short and J 0 bases short, with 21 bases between. The germline CDR1 and CDR2 sequences are SGHKS and YYEKEE (reference sequence). CDR3 DNA sequence: TGTGCCAGCAGCCATGACGGATGGTATTGGGATAGCACAGATACGCAGTATTTT. This encodes CASSHDGWYWDSTDTQYF.

This clonotype was counted many times. The CDR3 DNA sequence: TGCGCCAGCAGCTTGTTTGACATGAGGAAACTGTTTTTT. It translates to CASSLFDMRKLFF. The chain recombines TRBV5-1 with TRBJ1-4, with D hard to call. V gave up 1 base and J gave up 11 bases, with 12 bases separating them. The CDR3 sequence is 13 residues long. Germline-derived CDR1 and CDR2 are SGHRS and YFSETQ.

This clonotype was seen more than once but under ten times. This rearrangement joins TRBV7-2 to TRBJ2-1; possibly TRBD2 for D (7 bases). Germline loops: CDR1 SGHTA, CDR2 FQGNSA. Deletions cut 5 bases from V and 7 bases from J, with 24 bases between. The CDR3 runs to 17 residues. CDR3 sequence: CASSVQWRARGANEQFF. CDR3 coding DNA: TGTGCCAGCAGCGTCCAATGGAGGGCCCGGGGGGCAAATGAGCAGTTCTTC.

The CDR3 DNA sequence: TGTGCCAGCAGTTCTCGCGCATTGTTTGGGACAGGGGAGAAGGGCAATCAGCCCCAGCATTTT. Protein product: CASSSRALFGTGEKGNQPQHF. The V gene is TRBV6-2 or TRBV6-3, the J gene TRBJ1-5, with 10 bases matching TRBD1. This CDR3 is 21 amino acids long. Germline V gives CDR1 MNHEY, CDR2 SVGEGT. V lost 4 bases to trimming and J lost 2 bases; unmatched junction nucleotides: 20.

J is TRBJ2-1 and V is TRBV18, with D tentatively TRBD2 (6 bases). Germline V gives CDR1 KGHSH, CDR2 LQKENI. V was clipped by 8 bases and J by 10 bases, with 15 bases between them. CDR3 length: 12 residues. The CDR3 sequence: CASGNWGDEQFF. The DNA for the CDR3 is TGTGCCAGCGGAAACTGGGGGGACGAGCAGTTCTTC.

This clonotype was seen a few times. J is TRBJ1-1 and V is TRBV10-3; 7 nucleotides align to TRBD1. Germline V CDR1 and CDR2: ENHRY, SYGVKD. The junction had 8 bases not matched to a gene; V was cut back by 7 bases and J by 6 bases. The CDR3 runs to 13 residues. The CDR3 is CAITPGQSAEAFF. Here the CDR3 DNA reads TGTGCCATCACTCCGGGACAGAGCGCTGAAGCTTTCTTT.

CDR3 coding DNA: TGTGCCAGCAGTTTAGGGTCCTCCAGGGAGCAGTTCTTC. Translated: CASSLGSSREQFF. The chain uses TRBV28 and TRBJ2-1; the D is unclear. Germline values: CDR1 MDHEN, CDR2 SYDVKM. The V gene lost 2 bases and the J gene lost 10 bases, with 12 bases spanning the gap. The CDR3 runs to 13 residues. Full variable domain (missing parts from reference TRBV28 and TRBJ2-1): DVKVTQSSRYLVKRTGEKVFLECVQDMDHENMFWYRQDPGLGLRLIYFSYDVKMKEKGDIPEGYSVSREKKERFSLILESASTNQTSMYLCASSLGSSREQFFGPGTRLTVL.

CDR3 protein: CASSSTDRPNQPQHF. In nucleotides, the CDR3 is TGTGCCAGCAGTTCAACCGACAGACCCAATCAGCCCCAGCATTTT. V usage is TRBV12-3 or TRBV12-4 and J usage is TRBJ1-5; D possibly corresponds to TRBD1 (5 bases). CDR3 length equals 15 residues. With 4 bases removed from V and 3 bases from J, the gap between germline ends came to 13 bases.

This clonotype was observed a few times. The rearrangement joins TRBV5-1 to TRBJ2-7; the match to TRBD1 covers 11 bases. Unmatched junction bases numbered 5, after V lost 0 bases and J lost 6 bases. This CDR3 is built from 15 residues. Germline CDR1 reads SGHRS; CDR2 reads YFSETQ. The CDR3 DNA follows: TGCGCCAGCAGCTTGGAAGGACAGGGGGCCTCCGAGCAGTACTTC. Protein sequence: CASSLEGQGASEQYF.

This clonotype was found a few times. This rearrangement joins TRBV5-1 to TRBJ2-7; D tentatively fits TRBD1 or TRBD2 (5 bases each). The V end was cut by 3 bases, the J end by 0 bases, with 16 bases between. Germline CDR1 and CDR2: SGHRS and YFSETQ. The CDR3 spans 16 residues. CDR3 amino acids: CASSYDPGRRSYEQYF. CDR3 coding DNA: TGCGCCAGCAGCTATGACCCGGGACGGCGCTCCTACGAGCAGTACTTC.

The rearrangement joins TRBV6-2 or TRBV6-3 to TRBJ2-5; D tentatively reads TRBD1 or TRBD2 (5 bases each). Deletions cut 6 bases from V and 5 bases from J, with 13 bases between. The CDR3 totals 13 residues. Germline CDR1 MNHEY, CDR2 SVGEGT. CDR3 amino acids: CASRRDGSETQYF. CDR3 in DNA: TGTGCCAGCAGACGGGACGGATCGGAGACCCAGTACTTC.

As to this clonotype: A single base separates this from a much larger clone, so it may be a read error. The chain is built from TRBV2 and TRBJ2-3; tentatively, D is TRBD2 (6 bases). Germline assignment: CDR1 SNHLY and CDR2 FYNNEI. The ends were cut back, 6 bases at V and 1 base at J, with 8 bases in the middle. The CDR3 contains 13 residues. CDR3 amino acids: CASRGLGTDTQYF. As DNA, the CDR3 is TGTGCCAGCAGGGGACTGGGCACAGATACGCAGTATTTT.

This clonotype was seen a handful of times. The CDR3 DNA reads as TGCAGTGCTACCTGGGACAGGTGGGCCTACGAGCAGTACTTC. It specifies CSATWDRWAYEQYF. This chain links TRBV20-1 with TRBJ2-7, with 8 bases fitting TRBD1. Germline V lookup: CDR1 DFQATT, CDR2 SNEGSKA (reference sequence). Germline trimming cut 4 bases from V and 2 bases from J; bases unmatched to any gene: 7. The CDR3 spans 14 residues.

This clonotype has more than one count but fewer than ten. The gene calls are TRBV20-1 and TRBJ1-2; perhaps TRBD1 as D (6 bases). From germline, CDR1 is DFQATT and CDR2 SNEGSKA (reference sequence). This CDR3 contains 12 residues. Trimming removed 5 bases at V and 9 bases at J, with 16 bases between. This CDR3 reads CSAGVLQGRYTF. Written as DNA, the CDR3 is TGCAGTGCTGGAGTCCTACAGGGTCGCTACACCTTC.

This clonotype showed up just a few times. The gene calls are TRBV2 and TRBJ1-2, with D perhaps matching TRBD1 (5 bases). The length of the CDR3 is 12 residues. Germline lookup yields CDR1 SNHLY and CDR2 FYNNEI. Deletions cut 3 bases from V and 14 bases from J, with 16 bases between. DNA for the CDR3: TGTGCCAGCAGTGATAGAGGGGCGGCTAGGACCTTC. It yields the protein CASSDRGAARTF.

This clonotype was detected a few times. V gene TRBV7-2 combines with J gene TRBJ2-2; TRBD1 agrees at 7 bases. Germline CDR1 SGHTA, CDR2 FQGNSA. Unmatched junction bases numbered 4, after V lost 5 bases and J lost 7 bases. The CDR3 totals 13 residues. The CDR3 loop reads CASSRTGVGELFF. The CDR3 DNA follows: TGTGCCAGCAGCCGAACAGGGGTCGGGGAGCTGTTTTTT.

The chain carries TRBV10-3 and TRBJ1-5; D unresolved. Germline V lookup: CDR1 ENHRY, CDR2 SYGVKD. Trimming left V 2 bases short and J 3 bases short, with 5 bases between. The CDR3 is 13 amino acids. CDR3 loop: CAISESYNQPQHF. The CDR3 coding sequence is TGTGCCATCAGTGAGAGTTACAATCAGCCCCAGCATTTT.